The sequence of this T cell receptor beta chain was determined in a study of blood T cell repertoires in COVID-19. Original handling: Estimation of nucleated cell counts was performed using reference gene primer amplification. Clones were sequenced by immunoSEQ multiplex PCR, and TCRdb holds only the in-frame ones, with some missing. V, J and clone size reflect that table, while D and trimming were determined from the DNA. The table shows some 180,000 clones, with just under 85% occurring only once. The CDR3 is 16 amino acids. V trimming: 1 base; J trimming: 4 bases; junction bases outside the gene matches: 5. The V gene's germline CDR1 is LGHDT and CDR2 YNNKEL (reference sequence).

The chain carries TRBV3-1 (or the pseudogene TRBV3-2) and TRBJ2-2; 8 nucleotides align to TRBD2. This TCR derives from a woman of 80 years or more with COVID-19, enrolled during active disease. Sequencing used peripheral blood. This CDR3 reads CASSQGLAGVTGELFF. CDR3 in DNA: TGTGCCAGCAGCCAAGGTCTAGCGGGCGTCACCGGGGAGCTGTTTTTT.